One and the same sample provided the 2 T cell receptor beta chains below, sequenced in a study of shared clonotypes between healthy human individuals. The data were produced by immunoSEQ multiplex PCR, yet TCRdb's version contains in-frame clones alone and is incomplete. The table shows millions of clones, with more than 80% occurring only once. Sequenced input: naive CD4+ T cells sorted from blood. Subset defined: CD45RA+ positively selected. The receptors were gathered from a man aged 18 to 30 in good health.

This sequence joins TRBV19 and TRBJ2-1; D perhaps matches TRBD2 (5 bases). Between the trimmed V and J ends, which lost 1 base and 0 bases, there was a span of 10 bases. Germline V gene lookup returns CDR1 LNHDA and CDR2 SQIVND (reference sequence). CDR3 size: 16 residues. The DNA for the CDR3 is TGTGCCAGTAGTATAGGGACGGGAATCTCCTACAATGAGCAGTTCTTC. Amino acids: CASSIGTGISYNEQFF.

The chain couples TRBV28 to TRBJ1-5; perhaps TRBD1 as D (5 bases). The CDR3 runs to 16 residues. Germline CDR1 reads MDHEN; CDR2 reads SYDVKM. Trimming removed 7 bases at V and 2 bases at J, with 18 bases between. CDR3 in amino acids: CASINPGPGGNQPQHF. The CDR3 DNA follows: TGTGCCAGCATTAATCCGGGACCTGGGGGCAATCAGCCCCAGCATTTT.